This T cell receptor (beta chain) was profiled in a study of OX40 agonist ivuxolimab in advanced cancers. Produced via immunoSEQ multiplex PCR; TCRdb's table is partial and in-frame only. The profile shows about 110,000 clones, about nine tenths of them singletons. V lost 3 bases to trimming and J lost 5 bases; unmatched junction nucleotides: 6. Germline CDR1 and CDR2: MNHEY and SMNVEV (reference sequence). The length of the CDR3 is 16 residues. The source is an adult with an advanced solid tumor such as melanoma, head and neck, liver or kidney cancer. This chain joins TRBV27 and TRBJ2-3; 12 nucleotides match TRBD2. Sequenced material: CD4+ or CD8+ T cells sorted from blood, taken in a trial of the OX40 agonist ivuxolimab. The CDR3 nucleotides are TGTGCCAGCAGTTTTCAACTAGCGGGGGGAAGAGATACGCAGTATTTT. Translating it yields CASSFQLAGGRDTQYF.